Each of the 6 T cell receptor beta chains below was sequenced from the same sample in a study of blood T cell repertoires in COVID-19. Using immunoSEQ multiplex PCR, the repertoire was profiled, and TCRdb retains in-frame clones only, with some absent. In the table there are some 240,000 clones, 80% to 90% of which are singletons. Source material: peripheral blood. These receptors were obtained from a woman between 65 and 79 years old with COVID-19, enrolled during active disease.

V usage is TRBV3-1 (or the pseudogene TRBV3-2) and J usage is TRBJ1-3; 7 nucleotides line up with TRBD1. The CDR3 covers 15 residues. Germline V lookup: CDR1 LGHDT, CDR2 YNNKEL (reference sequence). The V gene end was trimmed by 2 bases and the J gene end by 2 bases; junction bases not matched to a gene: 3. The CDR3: CASSQRTGAGNTIYF. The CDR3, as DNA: TGTGCCAGCAGCCAACGAACAGGGGCTGGAAACACCATATATTTT.

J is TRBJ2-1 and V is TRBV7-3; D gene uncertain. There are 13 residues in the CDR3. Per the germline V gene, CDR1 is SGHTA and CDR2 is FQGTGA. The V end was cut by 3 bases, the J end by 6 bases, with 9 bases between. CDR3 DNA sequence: TGTGCCAGCAGCTTGAACGGTTTCAATGAGCAGTTCTTC. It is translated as CASSLNGFNEQFF.

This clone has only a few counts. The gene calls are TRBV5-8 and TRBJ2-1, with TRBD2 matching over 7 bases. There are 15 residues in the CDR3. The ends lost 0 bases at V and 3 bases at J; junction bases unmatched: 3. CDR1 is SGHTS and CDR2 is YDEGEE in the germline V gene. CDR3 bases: TGTGCCAGCAGCTTGGGTCTAGCGGTCTACAATGAGCAGTTCTTC. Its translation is CASSLGLAVYNEQFF.

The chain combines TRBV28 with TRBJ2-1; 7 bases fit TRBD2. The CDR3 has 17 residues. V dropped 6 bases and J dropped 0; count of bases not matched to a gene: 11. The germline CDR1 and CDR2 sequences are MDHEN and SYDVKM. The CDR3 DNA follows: TGTGCCAGCAGCTCTAGAGGGCGGGGGAGCTCCTACAATGAGCAGTTCTTC. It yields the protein CASSSRGRGSSYNEQFF.

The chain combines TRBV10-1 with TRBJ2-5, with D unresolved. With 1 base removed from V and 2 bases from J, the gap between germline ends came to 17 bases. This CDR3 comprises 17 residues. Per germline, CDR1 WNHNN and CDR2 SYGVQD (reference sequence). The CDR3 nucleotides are TGCGCCAGCAGTGAGTTGAAGAAAACGAGAAAGCAAGAGACCCAGTACTTC. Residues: CASSELKKTRKQETQYF.

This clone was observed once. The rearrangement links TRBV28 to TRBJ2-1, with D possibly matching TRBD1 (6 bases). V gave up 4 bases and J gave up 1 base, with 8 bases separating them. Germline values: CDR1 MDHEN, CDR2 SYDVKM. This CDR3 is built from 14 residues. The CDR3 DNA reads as TGTGCCAGCAGTTCAAGGGGGTCCTACAATGAGCAGTTCTTC. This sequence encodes CASSSRGSYNEQFF.